This T cell receptor beta chain derives from a study of T cells in Graves' hyperthyroidism and ophthalmopathy. Study-level background: Blood from the periphery was taken at initial diagnosis, before any treatment.

This clonotype has at least ten counts. Its target is not known. The source material, RNA transcripts, was used to amplify TCR beta CDR3 regions. TCR CDR3 underwent first-round RT-PCR with the HTBI primer set. TCRdb passed the multiplex PCR reads through MiXCR, listing each CDR3 protein once. Altogether fewer than 650,000 distinct CDR3 sequences are present, about 15% being singletons, with the ten largest covering around 4%. Inclusion characteristics of ophthalmopathy patients comprised a Clinical Activity Score of at least 3, a NOSPECS grade of at least 4, and duration under 3 months. Diagnosing involved the use of clinical symptoms, serum thyroxine and TRAb, thyroid ultrasound and orbital computed tomography. Study-wide results and caveats: Most expanded thyroid clonotypes above 0.001 recurred in blood.

The receptor was derived from a woman in her thirties or forties with Graves' ophthalmopathy. Sequencing used blood.

The CDR3, as DNA: TGCAGTGCTAGCGGCGGGAGGAACTCCTACGAGCAGTACTTC. Its protein product is CSASGGRNSYEQYF. The chain has TRBV20-1 and TRBJ2-7, with 8 bases identical to TRBD2. This CDR3 comprises 14 residues. The germline V gene encodes CDR1 DFQATT and CDR2 SNEGSKA (reference sequence). J was trimmed by 0 bases and V by 3 bases; bases with no gene match: 4.